This T cell receptor (beta chain) was observed in a study of OX40 agonist ivuxolimab in advanced cancers. On the study more broadly: The dose-escalation cohort was roughly 83% male, with a mean age of approximately 61 years, ranging about 23 to 79. Findings of the study overall: With doses of 0.1 to 3.0 mg/kg, CD4+ and CD8+ blood T cells had undergone clonal expansion by week 6.

Assay used: immunoSEQ multiplex PCR; TCRdb lists only in-frame clones, some missing. The table lists more than 80,000 clones, about 92% of them singletons. This CDR3 contains 14 residues. The V gene's germline CDR1 is MDHEN and CDR2 SYDVKM. The V and J ends lost 7 bases and 10 bases, in that order; junction bases with no gene match: 9. Details on this clone: Antigen specificity is unknown.

The chain combines TRBV28 with TRBJ2-2, with TRBD1 matching over 10 bases. The source was CD4+ or CD8+ T cells sorted from blood, collected in a trial of the OX40 agonist ivuxolimab. The origin of this receptor is an adult with an advanced solid tumor such as melanoma, head and neck, liver or kidney cancer. CDR3 nucleotide sequence: TGTGCCAGCACACCGGGACAGGGGTACGTGGAGCTGTTTTTT. It codes for CASTPGQGYVELFF.